Following are 23 T cell receptor beta chains from one sample sequenced in a study of siplizumab effects on memory and regulatory T cells. Libraries were prepared by immunoSEQ multiplex PCR; TCRdb keeps only in-frame clonotypes and omits some of them. The data show 85,000 to 130,000 clones, with around 90% seen just once and about 2.6% held by the top ten. The sample consisted of CD4+ T cells sorted from blood. All receptors derive from a human donor in good health. Some clones in this sample may be carry-over from other donors' samples.

This chain's CDR3 is CASSFPRQGPDYEQYF. CDR3 DNA: TGTGCCAGCAGTTTTCCCCGACAGGGTCCGGACTACGAGCAGTACTTC. V usage is TRBV28 and J usage is TRBJ2-5, with TRBD1 matching over 7 bases. The J call is doubtful: the DNA matches TRBJ2-7 better. Germline-derived CDR1 and CDR2 are MDHEN and SYDVKM. This CDR3 has 16 residues.

This clone has only one observation. This sequence joins TRBV6-6 and TRBJ2-5; D perhaps matches TRBD2 (6 bases). This CDR3 has 13 amino acids. Per the germline V gene, CDR1 is MNHNY and CDR2 is SVGAGI (reference sequence). The V and J ends lost 10 bases and 3 bases respectively, with 15 bases between them. The CDR3 DNA sequence: TGTGCCACGGCGGCCGGGAGAAAAGAGACCCAGTACTTC. It specifies CATAAGRKETQYF.

CDR3 sequence reads: CASSESQGAFNEQFF. In DNA form, the CDR3 reads TGCGCCAGCAGTGAGTCGCAGGGGGCATTCAATGAGCAGTTCTTC. The rearrangement joins TRBV10-1 to TRBJ2-1, with 8 bases identical to TRBD1. This CDR3 comprises 15 residues. The germline V gene encodes CDR1 WNHNN and CDR2 SYGVQD (reference sequence). Trimming cost V 0 bases and J 6 bases; bases outside gene matches: 4.

This clone was seen a few times. The J gene is TRBJ2-6, the V gene TRBV4-1, with 10 bases fitting TRBD1. Germline V gene data show CDR1 as MGHRA and CDR2 as YSYEKL. With 4 bases clipped from V and 2 bases from J, the junction kept 5 bases outside the gene matches. The CDR3 covers 17 residues. DNA of the CDR3: TGCGCCAGCAGCCGGAGGACAGGGGGGACTGGGGCCAACGTCCTGACTTTC. It is translated as CASSRRTGGTGANVLTF.

The V and J genes are TRBV27 and TRBJ1-2; D is unclear. Between the trimmed V and J ends, which lost 3 bases and 0 bases, there was a span of 8 bases. Germline V gene sequence: CDR1 MNHEY, CDR2 SMNVEV (reference sequence). This CDR3 is built from 14 residues. CDR3 sequence reads: CASSFTDSNYGYTF. The CDR3 DNA reads as TGTGCCAGCAGTTTTACAGACTCTAACTATGGCTACACCTTC.

This clone was recorded once. This CDR3 is CASSETGTANTGELFF. CDR3 bases: TGTGCCAGCAGCGAAACCGGGACAGCGAACACCGGGGAGCTGTTTTTT. V usage is TRBV6-1 and J usage is TRBJ2-2; the match to TRBD1 covers 7 bases. V shed 6 bases, J shed 0 bases, and the junction held 7 bases outside the gene matches. The V gene's germline CDR1 is MNHNS and CDR2 SASEGT. CDR3 size: 16 residues.

This clone was observed a few times. This chain uses TRBV20-1 with TRBJ1-1; no firm D call. The CDR3 is 10 amino acids. Germline-derived CDR1 and CDR2 are DFQATT and SNEGSKA (reference sequence). The V gene lost 5 bases and the J gene lost 9 bases, with 10 bases spanning the gap. The CDR3 region is CSAPVRQAFF. The CDR3 bases are TGCAGTGCTCCAGTCAGGCAAGCTTTCTTT.

A single count supports this clone. J is TRBJ2-2 and V is TRBV9, with 7 bases matching TRBD1. CDR1 is SGDLS and CDR2 is YYNGEE in the germline V gene. CDR3 size: 15 residues. J was trimmed by 3 bases and V by 4 bases; bases with no gene match: 6. CDR3 DNA: TGTGCCAGCAGCCCCCTGACAGGGTACACCGGGGAGCTGTTTTTT. Protein product: CASSPLTGYTGELFF.

This chain joins TRBV19 and TRBJ1-1; TRBD1 might be the D (6 bases). Germline lookup yields CDR1 LNHDA and CDR2 SQIVND (reference sequence). CDR3 length: 15 amino acids. The V end was cut by 6 bases, the J end by 4 bases, with 18 bases between. The CDR3: CASRDSILVGTEAFF. The CDR3 DNA reads as TGTGCCAGTAGGGACAGCATTCTCGTGGGCACTGAAGCTTTCTTT.

The V gene is TRBV7-3, the J gene TRBJ2-1, with 11 bases that match TRBD1. Germline trimming cut 5 bases from V and 8 bases from J; bases unmatched to any gene: 5. Germline CDR1 SGHTA, CDR2 FQGTGA. The CDR3 sequence is 14 residues long. The CDR3 spells CASSRTGGRDEQFF. As DNA, the CDR3 is TGTGCCAGCAGCCGGACAGGGGGCCGGGATGAGCAGTTCTTC.

This clone was observed once. The J gene is TRBJ2-7, the V gene TRBV6-1, with 13 positions matching TRBD2. V was pared by 4 bases and J by 2 bases, with 2 bases of the junction left unmatched. Germline loops: CDR1 MNHNS, CDR2 SASEGT. There are 15 residues in the CDR3. The CDR3 region is CASSGGLAGTYEQYF. Here the CDR3 DNA reads TGTGCCAGCAGTGGGGGACTAGCGGGGACCTACGAGCAGTACTTC.

This clone was seen just once. The chain couples TRBV23-1 to TRBJ2-5; a weak D match, TRBD1 (5 bases). TRBV23-1 is an open reading frame whose function is uncertain. The CDR3 contains 12 residues. Trimming took off 4 bases at V and 5 bases at J, with 8 bases between the two ends. This chain's CDR3 is CASSRPGETQYF. For the CDR3, the DNA is TGCGCCAGCAGTCGCCCAGGGGAGACCCAGTACTTC.

The chain is built from TRBV4-1 and TRBJ1-2; D might be TRBD1 (5 bases). Germline CDR1 MGHRA, CDR2 YSYEKL. Trimming took 3 bases from V and 1 from J, leaving 21 bases between them. This CDR3 has 18 residues. Written as DNA, the CDR3 is TGCGCCAGCAGCCAGGGGGTCCTTAGCAGGGAGGGTAACTATGGCTACACCTTC. Translation: CASSQGVLSREGNYGYTF.

The J gene is TRBJ2-7, the V gene TRBV28, with D possibly matching TRBD2 (6 bases). V lost 6 bases and J lost 2, with 20 bases in between. The germline V gene encodes CDR1 MDHEN and CDR2 SYDVKM. The CDR3 has 16 amino acids. CDR3 region: CASRKPGGSRPYEQYF. The CDR3 DNA reads as TGTGCCAGCAGAAAACCAGGAGGGAGTCGACCCTACGAGCAGTACTTC.

The rearrangement uses TRBV28 and TRBJ2-6; D call uncertain. Trimming cost V 5 bases and J 0 bases, with 17 bases left between them. Germline lookup yields CDR1 MDHEN and CDR2 SYDVKM. The CDR3 is 18 residues long. This CDR3 is CASSELGRLNSGANVLTF. In DNA, the CDR3 is TGTGCCAGCAGTGAGTTAGGCAGGCTTAACTCTGGGGCCAACGTCCTGACTTTC.

The gene calls are TRBV5-4 and TRBJ1-3; the D gene is possibly TRBD1 (6 bases). The V gene's germline CDR1 is SGHNT and CDR2 YYREEE (reference sequence). The V and J ends lost 4 bases and 0 bases respectively, with 11 bases between them. The CDR3 is made up of 15 amino acids. This CDR3 is CASSLDRSSGNTIYF. The CDR3 DNA follows: TGTGCCAGCAGCCTCGACAGGAGCTCTGGAAACACCATATATTTT.

The chain is built from TRBV7-3 and TRBJ2-6; D is ambiguous. The CDR3 sequence is 16 residues long. Trimming took 5 bases from V and 2 from J, leaving 13 bases between them. Germline V gene lookup returns CDR1 SGHTA and CDR2 FQGTGA. DNA of the CDR3: TGTGCCAGCAGCCCGACCAGGAGCCCTGGGGCCAACGTCCTGACTTTC. It codes for CASSPTRSPGANVLTF.

The CDR3 nucleotides are TGTGCCAGCAGCTTCCACAGTGGGCCAGGGAACACTGAAGCTTTCTTT. Its translation: CASSFHSGPGNTEAFF. The chain recombines TRBV5-8 with TRBJ1-1; D unclear. Germline CDR1 and CDR2: SGHTS and YDEGEE. The CDR3 contains 16 residues. The ends were cut back, 2 bases at V and 1 base at J, with 15 bases in the middle.

V and J are TRBV28 and TRBJ2-1; 8 bases align to TRBD2. The CDR3 sequence is 16 residues long. Germline CDR1 is MDHEN and CDR2 is SYDVKM. J was trimmed by 3 bases and V by 5 bases; bases with no gene match: 9. The CDR3 DNA reads TGTGCCAGCAGTACGTGGAGTCTAGCGGGCTACAATGAGCAGTTCTTC. Amino acids: CASSTWSLAGYNEQFF.

This clone appeared once. The J gene is TRBJ2-7, the V gene TRBV19; 8 nucleotides align to TRBD1. In germline, CDR1 is LNHDA, CDR2 SQIVND (reference sequence). Unmatched junction bases numbered 5, after V lost 5 bases and J lost 2 bases. CDR3 length equals 14 residues. The CDR3 DNA sequence: TGTGCCAGTAGTGCACAGGGGGATACCTACGAGCAGTACTTC. This codes for CASSAQGDTYEQYF.

This sequence joins TRBV18 and TRBJ1-3; TRBD1 is a possible D gene (6 bases). Per the germline V gene, CDR1 is KGHSH and CDR2 is LQKENI. V shed 6 bases and J shed 4 bases, with 13 bases lying between them. This CDR3 spans 14 amino acids. The CDR3 is CASSLQGYGNTIYF. The CDR3 bases are TGTGCCAGCTCGCTACAGGGATACGGAAACACCATATATTTT.

The chain joins TRBV28 to TRBJ2-6; D gene uncertain. Germline assignment: CDR1 MDHEN and CDR2 SYDVKM. The CDR3 loop spans 13 amino acids. V lost 8 bases and J lost 5, with 10 bases in between. Here the CDR3 DNA reads TGTGCCAGCGGCAAACAAAGGGCCAACGTCCTGACTTTC. Its protein product is CASGKQRANVLTF.

The V and J genes are TRBV5-1 and TRBJ2-3; D is possibly TRBD2 (5 bases). The ends were cut back, 0 bases at V and 5 bases at J, with 13 bases in the middle. The V gene's germline CDR1 is SGHRS and CDR2 YFSETQ. The CDR3 totals 15 residues. CDR3 nucleotides: TGCGCCAGCAGCTTGGCTATGGGAGCACAAGATACGCAGTATTTT. The encoded protein is CASSLAMGAQDTQYF.